This T cell receptor (beta chain) was sequenced in a study of T cell responses to AZD1222 COVID-19 vaccine. Only in-frame clones appear in the TCRdb table, and some are missing; sequencing was by immunoSEQ multiplex PCR. This sample has just over 150,000 clones; around nine tenths occur once, and the top ten carry roughly 1.6%. The V end lost 6 bases, the J end lost 5 bases, and 17 bases lay between the germline ends. The germline V gene has CDR1 SNHLY and CDR2 FYNNEI. The CDR3 has 15 residues. As to this clone: The antigen is undetermined.

Whole-study findings and limits: A rise in Spike-specific TCR breadth and depth followed two AZD1222 doses. Baseline seropositivity occurred in only six AZD1222 recipients. Donors were chiefly white British, with a greater number of females, and clonal diversity was perhaps underestimated. Repertoires were collected only later (after the peak T cell response had occurred).

The V call is TRBV2, the J call TRBJ2-1, with D maybe TRBD2 (7 bases). This clonotype originated in an adult who received the AZD1222 COVID-19 vaccine. The sample consisted of peripheral blood, taken 28 days after the second AZD1222 dose. For the CDR3, the DNA is TGTGCCAGCAGGAAGGGGGGGCCTGTCGACAATGAGCAGTTCTTC. This sequence encodes CASRKGGPVDNEQFF.